One and the same sample provided the 24 T cell receptor beta chains below, sequenced in a study of T cell repertoires in cytomegalovirus infection. TCRdb re-analysed the reads in MiXCR, keeping a single row per CDR3 protein. Seen here are some 920,000 distinct CDR3 sequences, less than 40% observed once, and the top ten hold 11% to 15%. Antigens of these TCRs are unknown. This specimen was cultured CD8+ T cells from PBMCs, taken from culture after CMV antigen stimulation. These receptors originate from a human donor in good health (CMV status not recorded). Some clones in this sample may be carry-over from other donors' samples.

This chain joins TRBV6-6 and TRBJ2-7; 8 positions agree with TRBD1. V shed 0 bases and J 7 bases; nucleotides not matched to a gene: 5. The CDR3 is 14 residues long. In germline, CDR1 is MNHNY, CDR2 SVGAGI (reference sequence). The CDR3, as DNA: TGTGCCAGCAGTTACTCTCAGGGGGCGGAAGAGCAGTACTTC. Amino acid sequence: CASSYSQGAEEQYF.

Turning to this clonotype: This clone may be a read error of a much larger clone one base away. The J gene is TRBJ2-1, the V gene TRBV7-2; D possibly matches TRBD1 or TRBD2 (6 bases each). From germline, CDR1 is SGHTA and CDR2 FQGNSA. The CDR3 spans 15 residues. The CDR3 DNA follows: TGTGCCATCTCCTTAGAGTGGGGGGCGTACAATAAGCAGTTCTTC. This sequence encodes CAISLEWGAYNKQFF. Complete variable domain (other parts from reference TRBV7-2 and TRBJ2-1): GAGVSQSPSNKVTEKGKDVELRCDPISGHTALYWYRQSLGQGLEFLIYFQGNSAPDKSGLPSDRFSAERTGGSVSTLTIQRTQQEDSAVYLCAISLEWGAYNKQFFGPGTRLTVL.

Turning to this clonotype: A much larger clone is a single base away; this may be a read error. The gene calls are TRBV6-2 or TRBV6-3 and TRBJ2-1; 8 bases fit TRBD2. Germline values: CDR1 MNHEY, CDR2 SVGEGT. The CDR3 extends over 16 amino acids. As DNA, the CDR3 is TGTGTCAGCAGTTACCCCGCTGGGCGGGGGGACAATGAGCAGTTCTTC. Amino acid sequence: CVSSYPAGRGDNEQFF.

The chain links TRBV11-3 to TRBJ2-2; 10 bases fit TRBD1. This CDR3 region has 18 residues. The germline gives CDR1 SGHNT, CDR2 YENEEA. V shed 4 bases, J shed 3 bases, and the junction held 11 bases outside the gene matches. CDR3 in amino acids: CASSSWAGQGSYTGELFF. The CDR3 DNA follows: TGTGCCAGCAGCTCCTGGGCGGGACAGGGGTCGTACACCGGGGAGCTGTTTTTT. The whole variable domain, remainder taken from reference TRBV11-3 and TRBJ2-2, is EAGVVQSPRYKIIEKKQPVAFWCNPISGHNTLYWYLQNLGQGPELLIRYENEEAVDDSQLPKDRFSAERLKGVDSTLKIQPAELGDSAVYLCASSSWAGQGSYTGELFFGEGSRLTVL.

This clonotype has just a few counts. The chain has TRBV10-3 and TRBJ2-3; D remains unclear. The CDR3 runs 16 residues. Germline CDR1 reads ENHRY; CDR2 reads SYGVKD. Trimming took off 6 bases at V and 0 bases at J, with 16 bases between the two ends. The CDR3 protein is CAIRALDTLSTDTQYF. The CDR3 region has the DNA TGTGCCATCAGAGCCCTCGACACACTCAGCACAGATACGCAGTATTTT.

Regarding this clonotype: A junction boundary mismatches the germline segment, possibly from a read error. V usage is TRBV6-5 and J usage is TRBJ2-1; 9 bases are a match to TRBD1. Looked up from germline, CDR1 is MNHEY and CDR2 is SVGAGI. The CDR3 extends over 12 amino acids. CDR3 sequence reads: CASRTTGGVSSF. For the CDR3, the DNA is TGTGCCAGCAGGACGACAGGGGGAGTTTCCAGCTTC.

The table lists this clonotype with a few counts. The chain recombines TRBV6-6 with TRBJ1-1, with TRBD1 matching over 8 bases. The trim removed 7 bases at V and 1 base at J, leaving 14 bases unmatched. CDR3 length: 17 residues. Germline V gives CDR1 MNHNY, CDR2 SVGAGI (reference sequence). The CDR3 DNA reads as TGTGCCAGCACCCTAACCCCCAGGGGGCAGGGGAACACTGAAGCTTTCTTT. Its protein product is CASTLTPRGQGNTEAFF.

The chain joins TRBV7-8 to TRBJ1-3; no clear D gene. The CDR3 covers 14 residues. From germline, CDR1 is SGHVS and CDR2 FQNEAQ. Between the trimmed V and J ends, which lost 7 bases and 0 bases, there was a span of 10 bases. The CDR3 DNA follows: TGTGCCAGCACCTCCATTAACTCTGGAAACACCATATATTTT. Translating it yields CASTSINSGNTIYF. The full variable domain, rest sourced from reference TRBV7-8 and TRBJ1-3, is GAGVSQSPRYKVAKRGQDVALRCDPISGHVSLFWYQQALGQGPEFLTYFQNEAQLDKSGLPSDRFFAERPEGSVSTLKIQRTQQEDSAVYLCASTSINSGNTIYFGEGSWLTVV.

In its sample, this clonotype was seen once. The chain recombines TRBV7-8 with TRBJ2-7, with D perhaps TRBD1 or TRBD2 (5 bases each). The CDR3 is 12 amino acids. Looked up from germline, CDR1 is SGHVS and CDR2 is FQNEAQ. V gave up 5 bases and J gave up 4 bases, with 9 bases separating them. This CDR3 is CASSRGIYEQYV. The DNA for the CDR3 is TGTGCCAGCAGCCGGGGCATTTACGAGCAGTACGTC.

The sample holds a few counts of this clonotype. The rearrangement links TRBV14 to TRBJ1-3, with 7 bases fitting TRBD1. Germline CDR1 is SGHDN and CDR2 is FVKESK. CDR3 size: 15 residues. After removal of 3 bases from V and 2 bases from J, the junction contained 4 bases not matched to a gene. Here the CDR3 DNA reads TGTGCCAGCAGCCACCTCGACAGGGCTGGAAACACCATATATTTT. Encoded protein: CASSHLDRAGNTIYF. The full variable domain, completed using reference TRBV14 and TRBJ1-3, is EAGVTQFPSHSVIEKGQTVTLRCDPISGHDNLYWYRRVMGKEIKFLLHFVKESKQDESGMPNNRFLAERTGGTYSTLKVQPAELEDSGVYFCASSHLDRAGNTIYFGEGSWLTVV.

The rearrangement links TRBV27 to TRBJ2-5; 7 bases align to TRBD2. CDR1 is MNHEY, CDR2 SMNVEV, per germline (reference sequence). V trimming: 5 bases; J trimming: 2 bases; junction bases outside the gene matches: 8. The CDR3 has 15 residues. The CDR3 region has the DNA TGTGCCAGCAGTCCTTGGCCCGGGGGGCAAGAGACCCAGTACTTC. Its protein product is CASSPWPGGQETQYF.

This clonotype was counted only a few times. V usage is TRBV27 and J usage is TRBJ2-1; TRBD2 might be the D (7 bases). The germline V gene has CDR1 MNHEY and CDR2 SMNVEV (reference sequence). CDR3 size: 15 residues. V shed 2 bases and J shed 6 bases, with 14 bases lying between them. CDR3 in DNA: TGTGCCAGCAGTTTACGGGGGGCTTGGGGCAATGAGCAGTTCTTC. Translating gives CASSLRGAWGNEQFF.

The chain joins TRBV5-4 to TRBJ2-1, with a weak D call TRBD2 (7 bases). CDR3 length: 15 amino acids. Trimming stripped 1 base from V and 7 bases from J, with 15 bases between. Germline V CDR1 and CDR2: SGHNT, YYREEE (reference sequence). The CDR3 bases are TGTGCCAGCAGCTTGAGGGGGGGGCCGGCAAATGAGCAGTTCTTC. Protein sequence: CASSLRGGPANEQFF.

The chain combines TRBV11-2 with TRBJ2-7; the D gene is possibly TRBD2 (6 bases). Germline values: CDR1 SGHAT, CDR2 FQNNGV. V was shortened by 4 bases and J by 3 bases, with 19 bases between the two germline ends. The length of the CDR3 is 16 residues. The CDR3 region is CASSSSPGLLYYEQYF. The CDR3 nucleotides are TGTGCCAGCAGCTCCTCCCCGGGACTCCTATACTACGAGCAGTACTTC.

This clonotype came up many times. The V gene is TRBV12-3 or TRBV12-4, the J gene TRBJ1-1, with D perhaps TRBD1 (6 bases). CDR3 size: 13 residues. V lost 8 bases to trimming and J lost 0 bases, with 10 bases between them. The CDR3 reads CASEGGLNTEAFF. The DNA for the CDR3 is TGTGCCAGCGAAGGGGGATTGAACACTGAAGCTTTCTTT.

The rearrangement uses TRBV12-3 or TRBV12-4 and TRBJ1-6, with unresolved D. CDR3 length: 20 residues. Between the trimmed V and J ends, which lost 3 bases and 5 bases, there was a span of 26 bases. CDR3 amino acids: CASSFFFIRDLRRDNSPLHF. In DNA, the CDR3 is TGTGCCAGCAGTTTTTTCTTCATTAGGGATCTCAGACGGGATAATTCACCCCTCCACTTT.

The rearrangement links TRBV6-6 to TRBJ1-1; 8 bases are a match to TRBD1. Germline V lookup: CDR1 MNHNY, CDR2 SVGAGI (reference sequence). V lost 2 bases to trimming and J lost 4 bases; unmatched junction nucleotides: 12. The CDR3 runs to 17 residues. CDR3 sequence (DNA): TGTGCCAGCAGTTACCGACTGACAGGGGTGGTTTCCACTGAAGCTTTCTTT. This sequence encodes CASSYRLTGVVSTEAFF.

J is TRBJ2-1 and V is TRBV27, with 7 bases fitting TRBD1. This CDR3 has 14 residues. The J segment lost 6 bases and the V segment lost 3 bases, leaving 5 bases of the junction unmatched. Germline values: CDR1 MNHEY, CDR2 SMNVEV (reference sequence). The CDR3 spells CASSFPDRVNEQFF. Here the CDR3 DNA reads TGTGCCAGCAGTTTCCCTGACAGGGTCAATGAGCAGTTCTTC.

This clonotype appeared many times. The chain combines TRBV7-2 with TRBJ2-5; 8 positions match TRBD2. Germline values: CDR1 SGHTA, CDR2 FQGNSA. With 3 bases clipped from V and 4 bases from J, the junction kept 19 bases outside the gene matches. The CDR3 is 19 amino acids. The CDR3 loop is CASSFLRRRTSGVGETQYF. The CDR3 nucleotides read TGTGCCAGCAGCTTTCTTCGGCGTCGAACTAGCGGAGTAGGAGAGACCCAGTACTTC.

The chain combines TRBV7-9 with TRBJ2-1, with D possibly TRBD2 on 5 matching bases. The CDR3 is 16 amino acids. Trimming pared 7 bases from V and 8 bases from J, leaving 24 bases between. Germline CDR1 is SEHNR and CDR2 is FQNEAQ (reference sequence). The chain's CDR3 is CASTSKGTFEGDEQFF. CDR3 sequence (DNA): TGTGCCAGCACCTCAAAAGGAACCTTTGAGGGCGATGAGCAGTTCTTC.

The J gene is TRBJ2-5, the V gene TRBV4-1; TRBD1 aligns across 9 bases. The CDR3 is made up of 15 amino acids. V gave up 2 bases and J gave up 5 bases; unmatched junction bases: 6. Germline CDR1 is MGHRA and CDR2 is YSYEKL. CDR3 region: CASSQPGTGLETQYF. CDR3 DNA sequence: TGCGCCAGCAGCCAACCCGGGACAGGGCTGGAGACCCAGTACTTC.

This clonotype was counted at least ten times. The V and J genes are TRBV7-3 and TRBJ2-2, with a tentative D call TRBD2 (6 bases). The germline V gene encodes CDR1 SGHTA and CDR2 FQGTGA. The CDR3 is 15 residues long. Trimming left V 5 bases short and J 0 bases short, with 10 bases between. This chain's CDR3 is CASSPGRSNTGELFF. Written as DNA, the CDR3 is TGTGCCAGCAGCCCCGGGAGATCGAACACCGGGGAGCTGTTTTTT. Together with reference TRBV7-3 and TRBJ2-2, the CDR3 gives the full variable domain: GAGVSQTPSNKVTEKGKYVELRCDPISGHTALYWYRQSLGQGPEFLIYFQGTGAADDSGLPNDRFFAVRPEGSVSTLKIQRTERGDSAVYLCASSPGRSNTGELFFGEGSRLTVL.

A few counts support this clonotype. The chain combines TRBV4-1 with TRBJ2-5; D possibly corresponds to TRBD2 (6 bases). This CDR3 is built from 15 residues. The V end lost 6 bases, the J end lost 4 bases, and 18 bases lay between the germline ends. Germline-derived CDR1 and CDR2 are MGHRA and YSYEKL. In nucleotides, the CDR3 is TGCGCCAGCAGTCGGCCTGGCGGGGTGGGAGAGACCCAGTACTTC. It translates to CASSRPGGVGETQYF.

The CDR3 sequence: CASSQESISSYNEQFF. The DNA of the CDR3 is TGTGCCAGCAGCCAAGAGAGTATTAGCTCCTACAATGAGCAGTTCTTC. V and J are TRBV3-1 and TRBJ2-1; no reliable D call. V dropped 0 bases and J dropped 0 bases, with 9 bases sitting between them. Germline CDR1 reads LGHDT; CDR2 reads YNNKEL (reference sequence). The CDR3 extends over 16 amino acids.